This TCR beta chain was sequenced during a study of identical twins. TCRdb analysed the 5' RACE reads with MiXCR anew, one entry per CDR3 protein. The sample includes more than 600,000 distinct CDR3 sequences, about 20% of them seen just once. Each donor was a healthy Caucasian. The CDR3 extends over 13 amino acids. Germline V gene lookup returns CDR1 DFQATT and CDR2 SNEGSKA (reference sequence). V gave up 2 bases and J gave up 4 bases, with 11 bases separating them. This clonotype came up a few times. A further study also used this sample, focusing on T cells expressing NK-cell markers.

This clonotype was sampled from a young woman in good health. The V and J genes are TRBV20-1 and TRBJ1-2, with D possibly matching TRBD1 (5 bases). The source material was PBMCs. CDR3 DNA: TGCAGTGCTAGAAGGGGCTTCTCCTATGGCTACACCTTC. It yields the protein CSARRGFSYGYTF.